At least ten counts were recorded for the clone carrying this T cell receptor beta chain. Its antigen is not known. Broader study findings: Tumor Tregs overlapped most with tumor, then blood, naive CD4+ cells. Tumor memory CD4+ T cell TCR gene usage clustered with blood and lymph node memory CD4+ cells and lymph node naive CD4+ cells.

Full-length variable regions came from constant-region reverse primers plus semi-nested Nested Universal Primer A PCR. TCRdb re-analysed the 5' RACE reads in MiXCR, keeping a single row per CDR3 protein. The profile covers about 41,000 distinct CDR3 sequences, with less than 35% appearing a single time and roughly 4% taken by the ten largest. The CDR3 has 13 amino acids. Germline-derived CDR1 and CDR2 are SGHRS and YFSETQ. Between the trimmed V and J ends, which lost 4 bases and 3 bases, there was a span of 9 bases. The memory fraction was CD4+CD45RO+CD25- cells. This sequence joins TRBV5-1 and TRBJ2-3; D is uncertain. The clonotype originates from a female donor with breast cancer. The material sequenced was memory CD4+ T cells sorted from a lymph node. Subset given: memory CD4+ T cells, CD4+CD45RO+CD25-. The chain's CDR3 is CASSPEWTDTQYF. CDR3 nucleotides: TGCGCCAGCAGCCCCGAGTGGACAGATACGCAGTATTTT.